Presented here are 5 T cell receptor beta chains from one specimen sequenced in a study of blood T cells in healthy people across ages. A second PCR, run for about 7 to 11 cycles, used a sample-barcoded 5' primer plus a J-beta primer mix. Via MiXCR, TCRdb re-called the 5' RACE reads, giving one row per CDR3 protein. The sample lists over a million distinct CDR3 sequences, roughly a quarter occurring once. These records were also assigned to another study, of T cells of mothers and their children.

Sequenced: blood. These receptors were taken from a girl aged 2 to 10 in good health.

This clonotype occurred a few times. This chain uses TRBV6-6 with TRBJ2-5; TRBD2 matches 7 bases. The CDR3 spans 14 residues. With 5 bases clipped from V and 5 bases from J, the junction kept 8 bases outside the gene matches. Looked up from germline, CDR1 is MNHNY and CDR2 is SVGAGI (reference sequence). The CDR3 DNA is TGTGCCAGCAGTAACCGACTAGCTGGGGAGACCCAGTACTTC. Amino acids: CASSNRLAGETQYF.

This clonotype was picked up a small number of times. CDR3 sequence: CASSIRRPLFEQYF. The CDR3 DNA sequence: TGTGCCAGCAGCATCCGCAGGCCCCTTTTTGAGCAGTACTTC. The chain is built from TRBV28 and TRBJ2-7; D ambiguous. CDR1 and CDR2 (germline): MDHEN, SYDVKM. The CDR3 spans 14 residues. Trimming stripped 6 bases from V and 7 bases from J, with 19 bases between.

The chain uses TRBV29-1 and TRBJ1-1; tentative D call: TRBD1 (5 bases). V shed 4 bases and J shed 8 bases, with 8 bases lying between them. The CDR3 is 10 amino acids. Germline V lookup: CDR1 SQVTM, CDR2 ANQGSEA. CDR3 coding DNA: TGCAGCGTTGGAACAGGAGAAGCTTTCTTT. This sequence encodes CSVGTGEAFF.

This clonotype was observed once. The chain is built from TRBV10-3 and TRBJ2-5; 8 positions match TRBD1. Germline V gives CDR1 ENHRY, CDR2 SYGVKD. CDR3 length equals 14 residues. After removal of 6 bases from V and 6 bases from J, the junction contained 9 bases not matched to a gene. CDR3: CAIREDRVAKTQYF. Written as DNA, the CDR3 is TGTGCCATCAGGGAGGACAGGGTCGCTAAGACCCAGTACTTC.

This chain links TRBV20-1 with TRBJ2-5; 7 bases line up with TRBD1. The DNA end lines up better with TRBJ2-7; the J call may be wrong. The CDR3 is 13 residues long. CDR1 and CDR2 (germline): DFQATT, SNEGSKA (reference sequence). The CDR3 protein is CSASTGALYEQYF. CDR3 sequence (DNA): TGCAGTGCTTCCACAGGGGCGCTCTACGAGCAGTACTTC.